This note documents a single TCR beta chain sequence. The data belong to a study of OX40 agonist ivuxolimab in advanced cancers. This table comes from immunoSEQ multiplex PCR, and its TCRdb copy is limited to in-frame clones, with some not included. Of over 75,000 clones in the sample, 75% to 95% were seen once. The V and J ends lost 5 bases and 8 bases respectively, with 23 bases between them. The germline V gene encodes CDR1 MDHEN and CDR2 SYDVKM. The CDR3 runs to 16 residues. Specimen: CD4+ or CD8+ T cells sorted from blood, collected in a trial of the OX40 agonist ivuxolimab. The V call is TRBV28, the J call TRBJ2-3; D uncertain. The sequence was obtained from an adult with an advanced solid tumor such as melanoma, head and neck, liver or kidney cancer. CDR3 in DNA: TGTGCCAGCAGTCCCACTCGCGGCCCATCGCCTCCTACGCAGTATTTT. Translated, it gives CASSPTRGPSPPTQYF.